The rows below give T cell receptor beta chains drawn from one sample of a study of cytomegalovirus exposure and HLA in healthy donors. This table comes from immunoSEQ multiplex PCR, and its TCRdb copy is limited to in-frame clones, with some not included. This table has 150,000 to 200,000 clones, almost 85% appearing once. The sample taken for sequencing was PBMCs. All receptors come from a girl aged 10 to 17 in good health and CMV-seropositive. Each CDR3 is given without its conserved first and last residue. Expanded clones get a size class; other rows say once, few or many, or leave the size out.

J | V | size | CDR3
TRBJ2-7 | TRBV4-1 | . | ASSQIAGEEQY
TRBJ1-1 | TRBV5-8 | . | ASSFLGGTEAF
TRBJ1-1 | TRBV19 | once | ASLPRGGAEAF
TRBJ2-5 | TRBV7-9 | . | ASSSHVETQY
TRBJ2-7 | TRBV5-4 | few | ASSLDWGPYEQY
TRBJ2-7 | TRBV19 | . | ASSIAGTGPQGEQY
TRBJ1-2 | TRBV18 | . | ASSPEGAVYGYT
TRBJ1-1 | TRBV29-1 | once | SVEQASPLNTEAF
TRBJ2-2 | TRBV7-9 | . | ASSPRGQGYTGELF
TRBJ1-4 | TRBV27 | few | ASRQVGVGEKLF
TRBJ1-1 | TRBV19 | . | ASSTTGPNTEAF
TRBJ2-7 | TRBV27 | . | ASSSGQPYEQY
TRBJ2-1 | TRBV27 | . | ASSWEGRDEQF
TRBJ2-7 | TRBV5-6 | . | ASSLSVWEGVTHEQY
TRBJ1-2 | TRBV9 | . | ASSPSGGIGYT
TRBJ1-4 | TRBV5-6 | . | ASRLQGTGTYWGSEKLF
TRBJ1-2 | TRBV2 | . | ASSEAGGVVYGYT
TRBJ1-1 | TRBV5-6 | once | ASSFIQTARNTEAF
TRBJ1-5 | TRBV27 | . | ASRQGAGWSNQPQH
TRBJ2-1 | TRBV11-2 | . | ASSLGQGASSYNEQF
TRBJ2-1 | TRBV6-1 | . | ASSFSGGVTNEQF
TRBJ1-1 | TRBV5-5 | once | ASSSARGNAEAF
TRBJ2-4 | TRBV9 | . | ASSVLPGQGVQNIQY
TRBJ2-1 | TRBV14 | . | ASSVRGGPYNEQF
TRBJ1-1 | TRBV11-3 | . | ASSLAIVRGKPEAF
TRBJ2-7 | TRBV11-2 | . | ASSDYRGNEQY
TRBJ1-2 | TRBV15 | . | ATSGGQGNYGYT
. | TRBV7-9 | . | ASSGRTGGSSYEQY
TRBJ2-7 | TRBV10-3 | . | AISDTDYEQY
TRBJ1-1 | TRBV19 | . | ASSIGTAREAF
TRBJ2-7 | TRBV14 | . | ASSPIQGAYEQY
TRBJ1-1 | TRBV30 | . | AWSSYPGQNTEAF
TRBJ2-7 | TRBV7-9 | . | ASSRQRGEQY
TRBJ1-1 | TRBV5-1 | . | ASRLNTEAF
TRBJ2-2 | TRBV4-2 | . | ASSQVLNTGELF
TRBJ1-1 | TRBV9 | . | ASSVPEGTEAF
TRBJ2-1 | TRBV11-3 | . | ASSLEGRDDEQF
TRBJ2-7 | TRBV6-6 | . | ASRVTGTEQY
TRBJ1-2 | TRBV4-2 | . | ASSQPGGVGYGYT
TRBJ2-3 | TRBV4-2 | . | ASSQDLAGPDTQY
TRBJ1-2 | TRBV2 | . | ASSSGGPRGGYT
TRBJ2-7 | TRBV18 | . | ASSLYYEQY
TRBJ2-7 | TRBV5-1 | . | ASSLPTGANEQY
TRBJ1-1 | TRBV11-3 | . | ASSPPGETEAF
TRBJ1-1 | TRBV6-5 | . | ASSRRDSNTEAF
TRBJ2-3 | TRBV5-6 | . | ASRNYGTGTTDTQY
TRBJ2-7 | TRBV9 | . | ASSDGTNYEQY
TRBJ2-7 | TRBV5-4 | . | ASKSGTGASYEQY
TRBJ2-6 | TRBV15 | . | ATSRDLRMISSGANVLT
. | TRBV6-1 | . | ASSELQGASYEQY
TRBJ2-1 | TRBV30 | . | AWKAGVYNEQF
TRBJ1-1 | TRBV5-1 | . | ASSLGQGSHTEAF
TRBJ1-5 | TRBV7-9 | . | ASSSSRDSSVQPQH
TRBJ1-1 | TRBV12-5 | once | ASGPGQGLMNTEAF